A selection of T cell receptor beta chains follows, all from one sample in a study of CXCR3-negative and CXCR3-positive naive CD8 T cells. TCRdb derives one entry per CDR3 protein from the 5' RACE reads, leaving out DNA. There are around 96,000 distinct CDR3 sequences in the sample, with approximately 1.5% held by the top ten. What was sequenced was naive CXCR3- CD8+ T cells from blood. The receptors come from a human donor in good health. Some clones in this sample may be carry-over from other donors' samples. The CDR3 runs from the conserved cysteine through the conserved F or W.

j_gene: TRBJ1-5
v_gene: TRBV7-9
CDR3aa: CASSGGQGYQPQHF

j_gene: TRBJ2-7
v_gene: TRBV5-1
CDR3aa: CASSFLGQGQYEQYF

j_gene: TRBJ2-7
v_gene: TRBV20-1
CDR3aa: CSARGAAGFPYEQYF

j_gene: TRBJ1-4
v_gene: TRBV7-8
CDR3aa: CASSARTVVEKLFF

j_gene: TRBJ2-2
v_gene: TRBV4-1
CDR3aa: CASSQGPAGLQNTGELFF

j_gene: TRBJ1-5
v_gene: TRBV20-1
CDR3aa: CSARDTLGQDNQPQHF

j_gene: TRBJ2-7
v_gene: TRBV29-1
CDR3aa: CSVLSGGRDEQYF

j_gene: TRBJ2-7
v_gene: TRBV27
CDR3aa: CASSLLGTSGVNYEQYF

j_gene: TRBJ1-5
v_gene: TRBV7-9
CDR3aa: CASSQGQNQPQHF

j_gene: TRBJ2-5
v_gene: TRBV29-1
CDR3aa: CSVVASGQETQYF

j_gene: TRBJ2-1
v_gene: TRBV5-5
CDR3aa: CASSLQGSQIGEQFF

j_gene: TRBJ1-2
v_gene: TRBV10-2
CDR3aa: CASSPDRGSGYTF

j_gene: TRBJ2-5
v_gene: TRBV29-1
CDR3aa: CSVNGQGASWETQYF

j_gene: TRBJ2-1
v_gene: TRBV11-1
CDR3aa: CASRDLGEQLF

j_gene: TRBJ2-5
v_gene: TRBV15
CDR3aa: CATSRDAVQETQYF

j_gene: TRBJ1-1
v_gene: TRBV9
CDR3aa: CASSETGSTEAFF

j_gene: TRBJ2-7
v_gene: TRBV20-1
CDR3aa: CSATQGYEQYF

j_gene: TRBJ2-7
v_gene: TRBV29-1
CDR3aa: CSVVGGNSYEQYF

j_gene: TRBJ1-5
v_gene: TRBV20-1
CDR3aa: CSARDMGEGNQPQHF

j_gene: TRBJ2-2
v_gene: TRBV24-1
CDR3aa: CATSGAESGELFF

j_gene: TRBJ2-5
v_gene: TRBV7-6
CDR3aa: CASSPFPRRSRETQYF

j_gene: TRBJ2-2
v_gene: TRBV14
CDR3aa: CASSQLLQGNGELFF

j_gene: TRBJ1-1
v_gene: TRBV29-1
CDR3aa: CSVEVVLRETEAFF

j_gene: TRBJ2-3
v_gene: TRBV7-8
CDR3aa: CASSPTAGLAGRVTQYF

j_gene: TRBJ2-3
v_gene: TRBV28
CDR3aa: CASSFARVSAEGSTDTQYF

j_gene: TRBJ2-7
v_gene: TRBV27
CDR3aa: CASSLSGPSSYEQYF

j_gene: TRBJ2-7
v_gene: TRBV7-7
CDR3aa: CASSIGTGASYEQYF

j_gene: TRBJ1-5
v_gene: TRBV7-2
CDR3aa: CASSPTEEAHQPQHF

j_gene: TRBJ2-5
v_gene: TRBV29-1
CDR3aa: CSVERPAGGAAQETQYF

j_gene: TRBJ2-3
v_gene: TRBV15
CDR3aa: CATSREWSWGFDTQYF

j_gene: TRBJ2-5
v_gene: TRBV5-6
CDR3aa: CASSLGPSGYETQYF

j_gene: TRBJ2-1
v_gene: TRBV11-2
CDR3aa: CASSLFLLDGNEQFF

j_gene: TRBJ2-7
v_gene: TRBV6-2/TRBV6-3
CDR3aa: CASSSLLAGVSYEQYF

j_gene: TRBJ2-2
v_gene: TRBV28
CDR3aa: CASSRRVSGELFF

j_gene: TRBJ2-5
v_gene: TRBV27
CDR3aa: CASRDLVLPATQYF

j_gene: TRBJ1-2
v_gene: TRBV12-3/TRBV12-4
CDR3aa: CASSLLLPANYGYTF

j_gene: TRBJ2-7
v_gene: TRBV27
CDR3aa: CASSLLTGGSYEQYF

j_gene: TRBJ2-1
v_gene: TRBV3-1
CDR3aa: CASSWINNEQFF

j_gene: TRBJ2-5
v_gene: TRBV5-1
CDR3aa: CASSALGETQYF

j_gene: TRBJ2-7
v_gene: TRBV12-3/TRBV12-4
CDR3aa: CASSLGLGDEQYF

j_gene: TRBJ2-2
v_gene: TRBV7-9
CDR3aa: CASSFSVRLVTGELFF

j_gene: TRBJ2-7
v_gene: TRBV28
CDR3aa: CASSGDSYEKYF

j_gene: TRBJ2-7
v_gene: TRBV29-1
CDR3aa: CSVASGSSYEQYF